The present TCR beta chain was sequenced within a study of cytomegalovirus exposure and HLA in healthy donors. Both 60 Vbeta primers and 13 Jbeta primers went into the PCR. Profiled with immunoSEQ multiplex PCR; TCRdb holds only in-frame clones, not every one. The table records about 94,000 clones, nearly 80% of them present only once. V was shortened by 6 bases and J by 5 bases, with 11 bases between the two germline ends. This CDR3 spans 12 amino acids. CDR1 ENHRY and CDR2 SYGVKD come from the germline V gene. Findings and caveats of the study: The listing of some 170 TCR beta chains classed them as cytomegalovirus-associated.

As concerns this clone: Its antigen remains unidentified.

The chain carries TRBV10-3 and TRBJ2-7, with D unresolved. The clonotype comes from a woman aged 40 to 50 in good health and CMV-seronegative. Sequencing was done on a sample of PBMCs. The CDR3, as DNA: TGTGCCATCAGACAACAGAACCACGAGCAGTACTTC. Translated: CAIRQQNHEQYF.